The subject of this entry is one T cell receptor (beta chain). The antigen is not known. This entry comes from a study of T cell repertoires in cytomegalovirus infection. Whole-study context: Both CMV infection and a matching HLA type were indicated by public TCR beta signatures.

This CDR3 is 17 amino acids long. Germline values: CDR1 MDHEN, CDR2 SYDVKM. V was trimmed by 5 bases and J by 0 bases, leaving 20 bases between them. TCRdb re-called the reads with MiXCR, one entry per CDR3 protein. This repertoire shows a few hundred thousand distinct CDR3 sequences, roughly a sixth found once; its top ten account for about 12%. Overall study results and limits: Carriers of CMV and the relevant HLA type were discriminated by public TCR beta frequency. In two of eight donors, the top clonotype was HLA-C-restricted CMV-specific.

This chain joins TRBV28 and TRBJ2-7; D is possibly TRBD2 (7 bases). The sample consisted of PBMCs. The origin of this receptor is a human donor in good health (CMV status not recorded). Some clones in this sample may be carry-over from other donors' samples. The CDR3 sequence is CASSRVRGGYSSYEQYF. CDR3 sequence (DNA): TGTGCCAGCAGTCGCGTGAGGGGGGGCTACAGCTCCTACGAGCAGTACTTC.